This T cell receptor beta chain was identified during a study of OX40 agonist ivuxolimab in advanced cancers. Looking at the study overall: People who had prior anti-PD-1, anti-PD-L1 or anti-CTLA-4 therapy could take part, and 40% had some.

Baseline, cycle 4 day 1, and cycle 7 day 1 were the blood sampling points. TCRdb's table, derived via immunoSEQ multiplex PCR, lists solely in-frame clones and lacks some. The top ten clones hold roughly 0.18% of a sample with 65,000 to 95,000 clones, roughly nine tenths of them seen once. Germline CDR1 and CDR2: SNHLY and FYNNEI. Trimming took 10 bases from V and 5 from J; bases not matched to a gene: 12. This CDR3 contains 14 residues. Findings and caveats of the study: CD8+ T cells (on average) carried more expanded clones than CD4+ T cells. With doses of 0.1 to 3.0 mg/kg, CD4+ and CD8+ blood T cells had undergone clonal expansion by week 6.

As concerns this clone: Its antigen is as yet unknown.

The chain is built from TRBV2 and TRBJ1-1; TRBD1 aligns across 8 bases. The receptor was isolated from an adult with an advanced solid tumor such as melanoma, head and neck, liver or kidney cancer. Sequenced material: CD4+ or CD8+ T cells sorted from blood, taken in a trial of the OX40 agonist ivuxolimab. This CDR3 is CATRTGRGGTEAFF. CDR3 DNA sequence: TGTGCCACCAGGACAGGGCGAGGGGGGACTGAAGCTTTCTTT.